This T cell receptor (beta chain) stems from a study of cytotoxic CD8 clonotypes in ibrutinib-treated CLL (dated by TCRdb to 2020 to 2023). Study-wide context: The cohort had about ten relapsed/refractory and under 16 treatment-naive patients; 17 were IGHV unmutated. Cryopreserved peripheral blood mononuclear cells were collected before treatment, at response, and at either disease progression or sustained remission. The response samples were drawn at a median of approximately 11 months into treatment, with a range of roughly 6 to 40 months. On average, each sample had some 260,000 productive templates and approximately 89,000 productive rearrangements. Longitudinal samples were obtainable from about 30% of the roughly 90 participants in the trial. All remission and progressive disease samples were collected while patients were still receiving ibrutinib. Responses were partial in approximately 24 patients and complete in 2; after median approximately 69 months follow-up, some 15 stayed in remission and approximately twelve progressed.

The goal of deep resolution MiSeq sequencing was a depth between 1 in 1 million and 1 in 200,000 T cells, and coverage averaged 10x per clonotype. The immunoSEQ hsTCRB Kit was used to generate TCR beta libraries. The original pipeline was this. ImmunoSEQ Data Assistant and ImmunoSEQ Analyzer were used for data analysis, and V, D and J genes were assigned according to IMGT definitions. Clonality, with values ranging from 0 to 1, was calculated as one minus the normalized Shannon entropy of productive rearrangement frequencies. Public clonotype analysis was restricted to overrepresented clonotypes comprising at least 0.05% of each patient's repertoire. About 13 age-matched healthy donor repertoires from immuneACCESS were used as controls for clonality. Held by TCRdb, this immuneACCESS table contains in-frame sequences only and omits some clones. Under half of the omission traces to an unresolved V gene where checked; the cause of the rest is unknown. Clone size and V and J calls were adopted from that table, with D and trimming inferred from the DNA. This sample lists around 26,000 clones; about 69% were detected once. Over 35% of the sample comes from the top ten.

As regards this clone: Its antigen is currently not known. No much larger clone exists at a distance of one base, and base qualities are not known.

Taken from cysteine to phenylalanine, the CDR3 has 11 residues. Only CDR3 DNA remains: 33 bases, in frame from the first base. V has 6 bases trimmed and J has 6 bases trimmed; junction bases matching no gene number 4. For CDR1 and CDR2, the germline V gene lists SQVTM and ANQGSEA. Reading the label with the study, this specimen's time point is: about 11 months on ibrutinib. For TCR beta library preparation, around 2.2 micrograms of genomic DNA was extracted from cryopreserved PBMCs. High-throughput TCR beta sequencing was performed on longitudinal blood samples from CLL patients receiving ibrutinib monotherapy. The patients took part in an open-label, single-center phase 2 trial of ibrutinib monotherapy. Study-level results and caveats: Public clonotypes were rare and either shrank or stayed stable during treatment, and the rise in clonality at ibrutinib response reflected expansion of private clonotypes. Clonality rose at ibrutinib response, remained stable during sustained remission, and dropped back toward baseline at progression. Sustained-remission and progressing patients did not have matched sampling times, and lymph node repertoires were not examined. Baseline clonality exceeded that of age-matched healthy donors and correlated strongly with circulating CD8+ T-cell counts.

The sequence is built from TRBV29-1 and TRBJ1-2; TRBD1 matches 7 bases in the middle. The TCR was taken from a human donor with chronic lymphocytic leukemia. This specimen was PBMCs, taken after 12 months of ibrutinib treatment. DNA sequence: TGCAGCGTCCCACAGGGGAATGGCTACACCTTC. Its amino acids are CSVPQGNGYTF.